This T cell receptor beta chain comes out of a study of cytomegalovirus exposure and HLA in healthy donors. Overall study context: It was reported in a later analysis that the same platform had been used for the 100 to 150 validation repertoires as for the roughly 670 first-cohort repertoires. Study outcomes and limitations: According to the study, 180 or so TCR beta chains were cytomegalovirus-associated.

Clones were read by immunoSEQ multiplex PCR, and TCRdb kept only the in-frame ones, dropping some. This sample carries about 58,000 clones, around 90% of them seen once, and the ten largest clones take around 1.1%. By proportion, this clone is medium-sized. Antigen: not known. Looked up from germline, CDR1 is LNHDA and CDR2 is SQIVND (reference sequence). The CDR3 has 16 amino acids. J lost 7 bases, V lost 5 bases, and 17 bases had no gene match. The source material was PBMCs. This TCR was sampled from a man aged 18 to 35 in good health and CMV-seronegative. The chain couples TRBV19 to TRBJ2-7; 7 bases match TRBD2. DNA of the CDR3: TGTGCCAGTAGTGCCTTCCCCGCCGGGACTATGGATGAGCAGTACTTC. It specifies CASSAFPAGTMDEQYF. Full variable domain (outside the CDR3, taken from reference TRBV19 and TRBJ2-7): DGGITQSPKYLFRKEGQNVTLSCEQNLNHDAMYWYRQDPGQGLRLIYYSQIVNDFQKGDIAEGYSVSREKKESFPLTVTSAQKNPTAFYLCASSAFPAGTMDEQYFGPGTRLTVT.